This T cell receptor (beta chain) emerged from a study of T cell repertoires in cytomegalovirus infection (dated by TCRdb to the late 2010s). Background for the entire study: Donor HLA type was relevant to the analysis, as public TCR beta signatures indicated carriage of CMV infection together with the matching HLA type.

Results the study describes overall, beyond this receptor: In both this cohort and an independent cohort of some 350 donors, the cumulative frequency of public TCR beta family members distinguished carriers of CMV infection plus the relevant HLA type. The ex vivo response was dominated by HLA-C-restricted CMV-specific TCR beta clonotypes, which also provided the single most frequent clonotype in two of eight donors.

Points on this clonotype: Its target antigen remains unknown. Qualities for individual bases were not recorded, and no much larger clone is one base off.

The run used an Illumina HiSeq 1500. TCRdb's own reprocessing of the public reads used fastp at Q25 and MiXCR and kept productive beta chains. Each entry is one CDR3 protein sequence, shown with its most common DNA and genes. The sample records almost 500,000 distinct CDR3 sequences, approximately 10% of which are singletons. The ten largest clones add up to approximately 10% of the sample. This clonotype was sampled from a human donor in good health (CMV status not recorded). Some clones in this sample may be carry-over from other donors' samples. Sequenced sample: PBMCs.

The CDR3 region: CSARPDRGTNEQFF. The sequence in DNA is TGCAGTGCTAGACCGGACAGGGGGACTAATGAGCAGTTCTTC. This receptor chain uses TRBV20-1 and TRBJ2-1, with 10 middle bases fitting TRBD1. Its CDR3 holds 14 amino acids, cysteine through phenylalanine. The CDR3 DNA has 42 bases and is translated from base 1. Unmatched junction bases come to 5, with V trimmed by 2 bases and J by 7 bases. As encoded in the germline V gene (reference sequence), CDR1 is DFQATT while CDR2 is SNEGSKA.